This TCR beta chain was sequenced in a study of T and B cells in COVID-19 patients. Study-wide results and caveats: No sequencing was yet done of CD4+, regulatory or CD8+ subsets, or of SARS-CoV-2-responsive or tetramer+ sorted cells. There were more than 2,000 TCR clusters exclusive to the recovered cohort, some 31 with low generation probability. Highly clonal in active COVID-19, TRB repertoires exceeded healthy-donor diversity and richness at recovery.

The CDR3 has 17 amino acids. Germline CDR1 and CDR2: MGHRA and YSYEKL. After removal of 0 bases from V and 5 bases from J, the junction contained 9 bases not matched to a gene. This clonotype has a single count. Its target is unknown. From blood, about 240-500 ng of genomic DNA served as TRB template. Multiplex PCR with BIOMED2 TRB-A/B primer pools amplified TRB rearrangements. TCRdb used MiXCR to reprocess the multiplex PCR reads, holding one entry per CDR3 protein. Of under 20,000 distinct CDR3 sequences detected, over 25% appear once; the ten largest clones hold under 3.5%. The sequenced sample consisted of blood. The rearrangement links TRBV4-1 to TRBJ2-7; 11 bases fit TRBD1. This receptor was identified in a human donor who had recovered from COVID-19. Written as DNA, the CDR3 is TGCGCCAGCAGCCAAGACCTATCCTGGACAGGGGGCGACGAGCAGTACTTC. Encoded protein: CASSQDLSWTGGDEQYF.